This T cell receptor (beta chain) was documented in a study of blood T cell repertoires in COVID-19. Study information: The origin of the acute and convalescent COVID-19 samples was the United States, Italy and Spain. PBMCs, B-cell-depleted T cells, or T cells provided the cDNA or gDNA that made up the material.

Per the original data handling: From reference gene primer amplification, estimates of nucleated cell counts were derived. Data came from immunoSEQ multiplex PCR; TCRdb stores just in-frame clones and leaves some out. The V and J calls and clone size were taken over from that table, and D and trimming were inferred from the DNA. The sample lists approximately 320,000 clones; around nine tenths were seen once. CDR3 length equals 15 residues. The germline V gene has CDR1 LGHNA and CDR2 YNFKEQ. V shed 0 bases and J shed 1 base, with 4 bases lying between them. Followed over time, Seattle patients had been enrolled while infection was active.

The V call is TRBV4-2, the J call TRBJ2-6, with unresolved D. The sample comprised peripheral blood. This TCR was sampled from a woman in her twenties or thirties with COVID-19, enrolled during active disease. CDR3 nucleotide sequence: TGTGCCAGCAGCCAAGAGAGGTCTGGGGCCAACGTCCTGACTTTC. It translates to CASSQERSGANVLTF.